This T cell receptor beta chain came from a study of radiotherapy plus CTLA-4 blockade in lung cancer. Across the study: There were objective responses in 18% of patients, and around 31% had disease control.

V lost 5 bases to trimming and J lost 5 bases; unmatched junction nucleotides: 11. CDR1 is SNHLY and CDR2 is FYNNEI in the germline V gene. The CDR3 runs to 18 residues. Assay used: immunoSEQ multiplex PCR; TCRdb lists only in-frame clones, some missing. The sample has 14,000 to 15,000 clones; about 71% are singletons. Study findings and constraints: Among reported predictors of response, early blood T cell clone dynamics with interferon-beta performed best. Some TCR clones had been derived from tumors. These clones expanded in peripheral blood after radiotherapy plus ipilimumab.

Note on this clone: Antigen: not known.

Chemo-refractory metastatic non-small-cell lung cancer patients were treated with focal radiation plus CTLA-4 blockade with ipilimumab. This sample comprised peripheral blood, obtained from a patient treated with radiotherapy plus ipilimumab. The clonotype was recovered from a human donor with non-small cell lung cancer whose response to radiotherapy plus ipilimumab could not be evaluated. This sequence joins TRBV2 and TRBJ2-5; 16 bases fit TRBD2. The CDR3 sequence: CASSSTGTSGGARETQYF. The CDR3 nucleotides are TGTGCCAGCAGTAGTACCGGGACTAGCGGGGGGGCCAGGGAGACCCAGTACTTC.